A single sample gave rise to the 32 T cell receptor beta chains below, sequenced in a study of cytomegalovirus exposure and HLA in healthy donors. Some clones are missing from TCRdb's copy, which holds only in-frame ones; the method was immunoSEQ multiplex PCR. The sample records 100,000 to 130,000 clones, about 85% being singletons. What was sequenced was PBMCs. These receptors came from a woman in her late teens or twenties in good health and CMV-seronegative.

A single count supports this clone. The gene calls are TRBV7-8 and TRBJ2-2, with D unresolved. Trimming took off 2 bases at V and 6 bases at J, with 4 bases between the two ends. This CDR3 region has 12 residues. CDR1 and CDR2 (germline): SGHVS, FQNEAQ. The CDR3 DNA is TGTGCCAGCAGCTTATCCGCCGGGGAGCTGTTTTTT. Amino acid sequence: CASSLSAGELFF.

This sequence joins TRBV11-2 and TRBJ2-2; the match to TRBD1 covers 9 bases. V gave up 10 bases and J gave up 5 bases; unmatched junction bases: 8. This CDR3 is built from 14 residues. The V gene's germline CDR1 is SGHAT and CDR2 FQNNGV. The CDR3 region is CAIKQGAGTGELFF. The CDR3 bases are TGTGCCATCAAACAGGGGGCTGGGACCGGGGAGCTGTTTTTT.

This clone was detected only once. The gene calls are TRBV2 and TRBJ2-1; 8 bases map to TRBD2. This CDR3 comprises 13 residues. CDR1 and CDR2 from the germline V gene are SNHLY and FYNNEI. With V trimmed by 9 bases and J by 4 bases, 5 bases remained unmatched. The CDR3 sequence is CARRLATYNEQFF. In DNA form, the CDR3 reads TGTGCCAGACGACTAGCGACATACAATGAGCAGTTCTTC. The full variable domain, rest sourced from reference TRBV2 and TRBJ2-1, is EPEVTQTPSHQVTQMGQEVILRCVPISNHLYFYWYRQILGQKVEFLVSFYNNEISEKSEIFDDQFSVERPDGSNFTLKIRSTKLEDSAMYFCARRLATYNEQFFGPGTRLTVL.

The gene calls are TRBV6-6 and TRBJ2-7; D uncertain. Germline values: CDR1 MNHNY, CDR2 SVGAGI (reference sequence). The CDR3 spans 13 residues. V gave up 6 bases and J gave up 4 bases, with 13 bases separating them. The CDR3, as DNA: TGTGCCAGCAGCCCCTACTCAGGATACGAGCAGTACTTC. It encodes CASSPYSGYEQYF.

This sequence joins TRBV4-1 and TRBJ2-7; a possible D gene is TRBD1 (6 bases). The CDR3 consists of 14 residues. CDR1 MGHRA and CDR2 YSYEKL come from the germline V gene. Trimming cost V 1 base and J 4 bases, with 11 bases left between them. The CDR3 sequence is CASSQGTGWYEQYF. The CDR3, as DNA: TGCGCCAGCAGCCAAGGCACAGGGTGGTACGAGCAGTACTTC.

The genes are TRBV6-7 and TRBJ2-7; TRBD2 aligns across 10 bases. TRBV6-7 falls under the ORF class, with uncertain function. CDR3 length: 15 residues. V lost 7 bases and J lost 7; bases outside the gene matches: 13. This CDR3 is CASTGPGLASGEQYF. The CDR3 bases are TGTGCCAGCACCGGACCGGGACTAGCGTCGGGAGAGCAGTACTTC.

This clone was found once. The gene calls are TRBV2 and TRBJ2-3; 8 bases map to TRBD1. CDR1 and CDR2 (germline): SNHLY, FYNNEI. The CDR3 is 13 amino acids. Losses at the gene ends were 3 bases for V and 5 bases for J; bases not matched to a gene: 1. The CDR3 DNA is TGTGCCAGCAGTGACAGGGGGCTAGATACGCAGTATTTT. This sequence encodes CASSDRGLDTQYF.

The table lists this clone with a few counts. This rearrangement joins TRBV6-1 to TRBJ2-1, with 10 bases that match TRBD2. The CDR3 loop spans 16 amino acids. The germline gives CDR1 MNHNS, CDR2 SASEGT. Trimming removed 2 bases from V and 6 bases from J; junction bases left unmatched: 7. CDR3 protein: CASSELSGGAVNEQFF. The CDR3 DNA is TGTGCCAGCAGTGAATTGAGCGGGGGGGCGGTCAATGAGCAGTTCTTC.

The chain carries TRBV29-1 and TRBJ1-2; 9 bases are shared with TRBD1. CDR3 length equals 15 residues. The trim removed 6 bases at V and 0 bases at J, leaving 8 bases unmatched. Germline V gives CDR1 SQVTM, CDR2 ANQGSEA. Here the CDR3 DNA reads TGCAGCGTAACCGGGACAGGGTTATCTAACTATGGCTACACCTTC. Translating it yields CSVTGTGLSNYGYTF.

This chain joins TRBV5-1 and TRBJ2-7; TRBD1 aligns across 8 bases. Germline lookup yields CDR1 SGHRS and CDR2 YFSETQ. With V trimmed by 3 bases and J by 5 bases, 10 bases remained unmatched. This CDR3 comprises 15 residues. This CDR3 is CASSSQGQGSHEQYF. The CDR3 DNA sequence: TGCGCCAGCAGCTCACAAGGACAGGGCAGCCACGAGCAGTACTTC.

The chain joins TRBV11-2 to TRBJ1-1; TRBD1 is a possible D gene (6 bases). Trimming pared 6 bases from V and 4 bases from J, leaving 24 bases between. This CDR3 is 17 amino acids long. The germline gives CDR1 SGHAT, CDR2 FQNNGV. The CDR3 bases are TGTGCCAGCAGTTATTACCCACAGGGCGGGTGGTCCACTGAAGCTTTCTTT. Translation gives CASSYYPQGGWSTEAFF.

The chain is built from TRBV6-1 and TRBJ2-7; tentatively, D is TRBD1 (6 bases). CDR1 and CDR2 (germline): MNHNS, SASEGT. There are 13 residues in the CDR3. V was pared by 9 bases and J by 2 bases, with 14 bases between. CDR3 coding DNA: TGTGCCAGTACTCAAGGGGGTCCCTACGAGCAGTACTTC. It yields the protein CASTQGGPYEQYF.

This sequence joins TRBV4-2 and TRBJ1-2; tentative D call: TRBD1 (5 bases). CDR3 size: 17 residues. Trimming stripped 4 bases from V and 0 bases from J, with 18 bases between. The germline CDR1 and CDR2 sequences are LGHNA and YNFKEQ. The chain's CDR3 is CASSRQPHPTTNYGYTF. CDR3 sequence (DNA): TGTGCCAGCAGCCGACAGCCCCACCCCACTACTAACTATGGCTACACCTTC.

This clone was counted once. This chain joins TRBV7-9 and TRBJ1-5; D might be TRBD1 (5 bases). V was pared by 4 bases and J by 7 bases, with 17 bases between. Germline CDR1 SEHNR, CDR2 FQNEAQ (reference sequence). This CDR3 spans 15 amino acids. The CDR3 coding sequence is TGTGCCAGCAGCTCCGAGAGACAGCCTTTCCAGCCCCAGCATTTT. This sequence encodes CASSSERQPFQPQHF.

This clone came up a few times. The chain is built from TRBV27 and TRBJ2-7; TRBD1 agrees at 7 bases. The ends lost 6 bases at V and 3 bases at J; junction bases unmatched: 11. Germline assignment: CDR1 MNHEY and CDR2 SMNVEV (reference sequence). This CDR3 has 15 amino acids. The CDR3 DNA reads as TGTGCCAGCAGACCAGGGACAGCGATGAGCTACGAGCAGTACTTC. Protein sequence: CASRPGTAMSYEQYF.

The chain joins TRBV6-1 to TRBJ2-5, with a weak D call TRBD1 (7 bases). CDR1 is MNHNS and CDR2 is SASEGT in the germline V gene. This CDR3 region has 14 residues. Trimming took 6 bases from V and 8 from J, leaving 19 bases between them. The CDR3 nucleotides are TGTGCCAGCAGGGCAGGGGGTGCGCGGGGAACCCAGTACTTC. It is translated as CASRAGGARGTQYF.

This chain links TRBV19 with TRBJ1-5; possibly TRBD1 for D (6 bases). The CDR3 length is 14 residues. Looked up from germline, CDR1 is LNHDA and CDR2 is SQIVND (reference sequence). V lost 3 bases and J lost 7, with 13 bases in between. The CDR3 spells CASSMWGGTQPQHF. Written as DNA, the CDR3 is TGTGCCAGTAGTATGTGGGGGGGCACCCAGCCCCAGCATTTT.

The V gene is TRBV6-4, the J gene TRBJ2-2; TRBD1 is a possible D gene (6 bases). Germline lookup yields CDR1 MRHNA and CDR2 SNTAGT. The CDR3 length is 17 residues. Trimming took 1 base from V and 5 from J, leaving 17 bases between them. DNA of the CDR3: TGTGCCAGCAGTGACTTTGGGGACAAAAGGGAAACCGGGGAGCTGTTTTTT. The encoded protein is CASSDFGDKRETGELFF.

J is TRBJ2-7 and V is TRBV5-1, with 9 bases identical to TRBD1. The length of the CDR3 is 13 residues. CDR1 is SGHRS, CDR2 YFSETQ, per germline. The V and J ends lost 5 bases and 3 bases, in that order; junction bases with no gene match: 3. The DNA of the CDR3 is TGCGCCAGCAGAGGGACAGGGATCTACGAGCAGTACTTC. Translation gives CASRGTGIYEQYF. Drawing the rest from reference TRBV5-1 and TRBJ2-7, the complete variable domain is KAGVTQTPRYLIKTRGQQVTLSCSPISGHRSVSWYQQTPGQGLQFLFEYFSETQRNKGNFPGRFSGRQFSNSRSEMNVSTLELGDSALYLCASRGTGIYEQYFGPGTRLTVT.

This clone has just one count. The chain employs TRBV19 and TRBJ2-7; TRBD1 aligns across 9 bases. V shed 3 bases, J shed 0 bases, and the junction held 6 bases outside the gene matches. The CDR3 runs 16 residues. In germline, CDR1 is LNHDA, CDR2 SQIVND (reference sequence). CDR3 loop: CASSIRTGDSSYEQYF. The CDR3 DNA reads TGTGCCAGTAGTATCCGGACAGGGGATAGCTCCTACGAGCAGTACTTC.

V is TRBV5-1 and J is TRBJ2-1; 13 bases match TRBD2. CDR1 and CDR2 (germline): SGHRS, YFSETQ. Trimming took 4 bases from V and 0 from J; bases not matched to a gene: 16. The CDR3 extends over 21 amino acids. DNA for the CDR3: TGCGCCAGCAGCATAGGACTAGCGGGGGCCACACTAACGAGCTCCTACAATGAGCAGTTCTTC. Translating it yields CASSIGLAGATLTSSYNEQFF.

J is TRBJ1-5 and V is TRBV28, with 8 bases aligning to TRBD1. This CDR3 contains 14 residues. V lost 3 bases, J lost 7 bases, and 5 bases stayed unmatched. The germline V gene encodes CDR1 MDHEN and CDR2 SYDVKM. In nucleotides, the CDR3 is TGTGCCAGCAGTTTTGACAGGGGACGGCAGCCCCAGCATTTT. It encodes CASSFDRGRQPQHF.

The chain combines TRBV27 with TRBJ2-5; D call uncertain. In germline, CDR1 is MNHEY, CDR2 SMNVEV (reference sequence). The CDR3 consists of 13 residues. V lost 2 bases to trimming and J lost 2 bases, with 6 bases between them. CDR3 sequence: CASSLRWQETQYF. The DNA for the CDR3 is TGTGCCAGCAGTTTACGGTGGCAAGAGACCCAGTACTTC.

The chain joins TRBV28 to TRBJ1-2, with TRBD1 as a possible D gene (5 bases). The V end lost 7 bases, the J end lost 3 bases, and 15 bases lay between the germline ends. CDR1 is MDHEN and CDR2 is SYDVKM in the germline V gene. The CDR3 totals 14 residues. The chain's CDR3 is CASTQGATYYGYTF. The CDR3 nucleotides are TGTGCCAGCACCCAAGGGGCTACTTACTATGGCTACACCTTC.

This sequence joins TRBV9 and TRBJ2-3; D uncertain. Germline-derived CDR1 and CDR2 are SGDLS and YYNGEE. V was trimmed by 1 base and J by 4 bases, leaving 7 bases between them. CDR3 size: 13 residues. The CDR3 coding sequence is TGTGCCAGCAGCGTAAGCCAGGCAGATACGCAGTATTTT. Translation: CASSVSQADTQYF.

Only a few counts were recorded for this clone. The chain recombines TRBV2 with TRBJ1-2; a possible D gene is TRBD1 (5 bases). Per the germline V gene, CDR1 is SNHLY and CDR2 is FYNNEI. The CDR3 is made up of 11 amino acids. V was shortened by 7 bases and J by 4 bases, with 7 bases between the two germline ends. The CDR3 here is CASTDSYGYTF. The CDR3 region has the DNA TGTGCCAGCACAGACAGCTATGGCTACACCTTC.

This chain joins TRBV29-1 and TRBJ2-7; D gene uncertain. This CDR3 contains 11 residues. Between the trimmed V and J ends, which lost 3 bases and 4 bases, there was a span of 7 bases. The germline V gene encodes CDR1 SQVTM and CDR2 ANQGSEA. This CDR3 reads CSVESGYEQYF. The CDR3 DNA is TGCAGCGTTGAGTCAGGATACGAGCAGTACTTC.

V and J are TRBV6-1 and TRBJ2-5, with D tentatively TRBD2 (6 bases). Trimming shortened V by 10 bases and J by 5 bases, and 14 bases separated the two germline ends. The CDR3 runs 12 residues. CDR1 is MNHNS, CDR2 SASEGT, per germline. CDR3 in amino acids: CATIHRGETQYF. The CDR3 nucleotides read TGTGCCACCATTCATCGGGGGGAGACCCAGTACTTC.

V and J are TRBV9 and TRBJ1-5; 7 bases are a match to TRBD1. This CDR3 is built from 15 residues. CDR1 is SGDLS and CDR2 is YYNGEE in the germline V gene. Trimming at V came to 3 bases and at J to 0 bases, leaving 3 bases not matched to a gene. The CDR3 loop reads CASSAGGFSNQPQHF. For the CDR3, the DNA is TGTGCCAGCAGCGCAGGGGGTTTTAGCAATCAGCCCCAGCATTTT. Full variable domain (remainder filled in from reference TRBV9 and TRBJ1-5): DSGVTQTPKHLITATGQRVTLRCSPRSGDLSVYWYQQSLDQGLQFLIQYYNGEERAKGNILERFSAQQFPDLHSELNLSSLELGDSALYFCASSAGGFSNQPQHFGDGTRLSIL.

The chain couples TRBV7-8 to TRBJ2-7, with a tentative D call TRBD2 (5 bases). V lost 4 bases and J 2 bases, leaving 15 bases between the germline ends. The CDR3 spans 15 residues. Germline V lookup: CDR1 SGHVS, CDR2 FQNEAQ. DNA of the CDR3: TGTGCCAGCAGCTCTCGCGCTAGCTTCCCCTACGAGCAGTACTTC. Residues: CASSSRASFPYEQYF.

The rearrangement uses TRBV6-1 and TRBJ1-5; 7 bases are a match to TRBD1. Losses at the gene ends were 1 base for V and 0 bases for J; bases not matched to a gene: 9. The CDR3 contains 18 residues. CDR1 is MNHNS and CDR2 is SASEGT in the germline V gene. CDR3 DNA sequence: TGTGCCAGCAGTGAAGATCGGGCTGGACAGGCTAGCAATCAGCCCCAGCATTTT. It translates to CASSEDRAGQASNQPQHF.

The chain has TRBV27 and TRBJ2-7; D unclear. Germline V CDR1 and CDR2: MNHEY, SMNVEV (reference sequence). The CDR3 loop spans 12 amino acids. V was pared by 3 bases and J by 6 bases, with 9 bases between. The CDR3 DNA is TGTGCCAGCAGTTTCGGATCGGGCGAGCAGTACTTC. As protein: CASSFGSGEQYF.